Listed here are 24 T cell receptor beta chains from one sample, sequenced in a study of blood T cell repertoires in COVID-19. Method: immunoSEQ multiplex PCR; TCRdb's copy keeps in-frame clones and lacks some. There are hundreds of thousands of clones in the sample; around nine tenths occur only once, and under 3.5% lies in the top ten. Sequenced input: peripheral blood. The origin of the receptors is a woman aged 18 to 35 who had recovered from COVID-19.

V gene TRBV27 combines with J gene TRBJ1-2, with 8 bases aligning to TRBD1. The germline V gene encodes CDR1 MNHEY and CDR2 SMNVEV (reference sequence). V was clipped by 6 bases and J by 0 bases; unmatched bases: 9. The CDR3 loop spans 16 amino acids. This chain's CDR3 is CASSPLRQGPNYGYTF. The CDR3 nucleotides read TGTGCCAGCAGCCCCCTTCGACAGGGGCCTAACTATGGCTACACCTTC.

The chain is built from TRBV15 and TRBJ2-3, with 8 bases identical to TRBD1. V lost 5 bases to trimming and J lost 3 bases; unmatched junction nucleotides: 4. Germline CDR1 LNHNV, CDR2 YYDKDF (reference sequence). The CDR3 runs 14 residues. Here the CDR3 DNA reads TGTGCCACCAGCCCGCGGACAGGGACAGATACGCAGTATTTT. Its protein is CATSPRTGTDTQYF.

The chain combines TRBV4-1 with TRBJ2-3; TRBD2 aligns across 11 bases. Losses at the gene ends were 1 base for V and 3 bases for J; bases not matched to a gene: 9. The germline gives CDR1 MGHRA, CDR2 YSYEKL. The CDR3 runs 18 residues. CDR3 DNA sequence: TGCGCCAGCAGCCAAGCGCAACATAGCGGGAGGGAAACAGATACGCAGTATTTT. As protein: CASSQAQHSGRETDTQYF.

This clone has more than one count but fewer than ten. This chain joins TRBV6-2 or TRBV6-3 and TRBJ2-3, with D tentatively TRBD2 (6 bases). Per the germline V gene, CDR1 is MNHEY and CDR2 is SVGEGT. V was pared by 0 bases and J by 4 bases, with 11 bases between. This CDR3 has 15 amino acids. The CDR3: CASSYSTGGPDTQYF. CDR3 sequence (DNA): TGTGCCAGCAGTTACTCGACCGGAGGGCCAGATACGCAGTATTTT.

The chain has TRBV2 and TRBJ1-1; 10 bases align to TRBD1. The CDR3 runs 12 residues. Per the germline V gene, CDR1 is SNHLY and CDR2 is FYNNEI. Unmatched junction bases numbered 4, after V lost 4 bases and J lost 11 bases. DNA of the CDR3: TGTGCCAGCAGTGGGACAGGGGGTAGGGCTTTCTTT. It encodes CASSGTGGRAFF.

The V gene is TRBV5-1, the J gene TRBJ2-1; no clear D. Trimming stripped 2 bases from V and 10 bases from J, with 10 bases between. The CDR3 is made up of 12 amino acids. Germline V gives CDR1 SGHRS, CDR2 YFSETQ. The CDR3 region is CASSFPSDEQFF. Here the CDR3 DNA reads TGCGCCAGCAGCTTTCCCAGCGACGAGCAGTTCTTC.

The rearrangement uses TRBV5-5 and TRBJ1-1; TRBD1 is a possible D gene (5 bases). Trimming removed 4 bases from V and 5 bases from J, with 21 bases in between. Per the germline V gene, CDR1 is SGHKS and CDR2 is YYEKEE (reference sequence). There are 16 residues in the CDR3. CDR3 region: CASSTQVPRRGTEAFF. The DNA for the CDR3 is TGTGCCAGCAGCACCCAAGTCCCAAGGAGGGGTACTGAAGCTTTCTTT.

The J gene is TRBJ1-2, the V gene TRBV2; TRBD1 matches at 10 bases. V was clipped by 5 bases and J by 4 bases; unmatched bases: 4. The CDR3 spans 14 residues. CDR1 and CDR2 from the germline V gene are SNHLY and FYNNEI. In DNA, the CDR3 is TGTGCCAGCAGTCCGACAGGGGGCGGCTATGGCTACACCTTC. It translates to CASSPTGGGYGYTF.

This clone was seen just once. A read error may produce the germline difference seen at one junction end. The chain links TRBV3-1 (or the pseudogene TRBV3-2) to TRBJ1-2, with D possibly being TRBD1 (6 bases). Per germline, CDR1 LGHDT and CDR2 YNNKEL (reference sequence). This CDR3 contains 14 residues. The CDR3: CARSLGGGSRGYTF. In nucleotides, the CDR3 is TGTGCCCGCAGCCTAGGGGGGGGGAGTCGCGGCTACACCTTC.

Details on this clone: Other DNA sequences in this sample translate to the same CDR3. The chain couples TRBV3-1 (or the pseudogene TRBV3-2) to TRBJ2-2, with D hard to call. The CDR3 is 14 residues long. CDR1 is LGHDT, CDR2 YNNKEL, per germline (reference sequence). V lost 1 base to trimming and J lost 4 bases, with 7 bases between them. CDR3 sequence reads: CASSQGSGTGELFF. CDR3 bases: TGTGCCAGCAGCCAAGGGTCGGGCACCGGGGAGCTGTTTTTT.

This clone turned up a few times. The V call is TRBV20-1, the J call TRBJ2-2; possibly TRBD2 for D (6 bases). V lost 3 bases to trimming and J lost 3 bases, with 11 bases between them. The germline gives CDR1 DFQATT, CDR2 SNEGSKA (reference sequence). The CDR3 has 14 residues. DNA of the CDR3: TGCAGTGCTAGTACCAGCGGGTACACCGGGGAGCTGTTTTTT. This gives the protein CSASTSGYTGELFF.

The CDR3 region has the DNA TGTGCCAGCAGCTCTTCACAGACCGGGGAGCTGTTTTTT. As protein: CASSSSQTGELFF. The rearrangement uses TRBV11-2 and TRBJ2-2, with D uncertain. V was shortened by 4 bases and J by 5 bases, with 8 bases between the two germline ends. This CDR3 is built from 13 residues. CDR1 SGHAT and CDR2 FQNNGV come from the germline V gene.

The rearrangement links TRBV7-9 to TRBJ1-1, with D possibly TRBD1 on 5 matching bases. The CDR3 spans 13 residues. Germline V gene sequence: CDR1 SEHNR, CDR2 FQNEAQ (reference sequence). V was shortened by 2 bases and J by 7 bases, with 11 bases between the two germline ends. The CDR3 spells CASSLQGSGEAFF. The DNA for the CDR3 is TGTGCCAGCAGCTTACAGGGTTCGGGTGAAGCTTTCTTT.

The J gene is TRBJ2-2, the V gene TRBV7-9, with 9 bases aligning to TRBD1. V dropped 5 bases and J dropped 7; count of bases not matched to a gene: 8. This CDR3 is built from 15 residues. The V gene's germline CDR1 is SEHNR and CDR2 FQNEAQ (reference sequence). CDR3 nucleotides: TGTGCCAGCAGCCCATACGACAGGGGGAACGGGGAGCTGTTTTTT. Translated, it gives CASSPYDRGNGELFF.

The chain employs TRBV13 and TRBJ2-1, with TRBD2 matching 9 bases. The germline V gene encodes CDR1 PRHDT and CDR2 FYEKMQ (reference sequence). This CDR3 has 15 amino acids. V lost 5 bases and J lost 3; bases outside the gene matches: 5. This CDR3 reads CASSRSGRFYNEQFF. The CDR3 region has the DNA TGTGCCAGCAGCCGGAGCGGGAGGTTCTACAATGAGCAGTTCTTC.

The chain links TRBV19 to TRBJ1-1; tentative D call: TRBD1 (6 bases). The germline V and J ends were trimmed by 5 bases and 4 bases, with 32 bases remaining between them. This CDR3 region has 20 residues. The germline V gene has CDR1 LNHDA and CDR2 SQIVND (reference sequence). The CDR3 protein is CASSRHPKTGAKTKSTEAFF. CDR3 coding DNA: TGTGCCAGTAGTCGACATCCGAAGACAGGAGCCAAAACCAAATCCACTGAAGCTTTCTTT.

The rearrangement uses TRBV14 and TRBJ2-1, with 8 bases fitting TRBD2. Germline V gives CDR1 SGHDN, CDR2 FVKESK. V was clipped by 0 bases and J by 4 bases; unmatched bases: 17. CDR3 size: 20 residues. In DNA, the CDR3 is TGTGCCAGCAGCCAAGATGGGGTCGCGGGAGGCCCACCGAGATACAATGAGCAGTTCTTC. The encoded protein is CASSQDGVAGGPPRYNEQFF.

This clone was recorded only once. The chain couples TRBV4-2 to TRBJ2-5, with TRBD2 matching 15 bases. Germline CDR1 is LGHNA and CDR2 is YNFKEQ. J was trimmed by 5 bases and V by 3 bases; bases with no gene match: 10. CDR3 size: 18 residues. CDR3 region: CASSHHGLAGGVRETQYF. CDR3 coding DNA: TGTGCCAGCAGCCATCACGGACTAGCGGGAGGGGTAAGGGAGACCCAGTACTTC.

This chain joins TRBV7-2 and TRBJ1-2; D is possibly TRBD1 (6 bases). CDR1 is SGHTA, CDR2 FQGNSA, per germline. The CDR3 is 15 residues long. Trimming removed 1 base from V and 3 bases from J, with 12 bases in between. CDR3: CASSLEVGADYGYTF. The CDR3 DNA reads TGTGCCAGCAGCTTAGAGGTGGGGGCTGACTATGGCTACACCTTC.

The chain recombines TRBV12-5 with TRBJ2-5, with 8 positions matching TRBD2. The CDR3 runs to 17 residues. The ends lost 0 bases at V and 2 bases at J; junction bases unmatched: 8. Germline loops: CDR1 LGHNT, CDR2 FRNRAP. This CDR3 reads CASGLVGSGRGQETQYF. Written as DNA, the CDR3 is TGTGCTAGTGGTTTGGTGGGAAGCGGGAGAGGGCAAGAGACCCAGTACTTC.

The chain employs TRBV11-2 and TRBJ2-7; 10 bases fit TRBD2. Germline assignment: CDR1 SGHAT and CDR2 FQNNGV. The CDR3 extends over 16 amino acids. The J segment lost 7 bases and the V segment lost 2 bases, leaving 11 bases of the junction unmatched. CDR3 sequence: CASSLSPAGGPREQYV. CDR3 nucleotide sequence: TGTGCCAGCAGCTTATCCCCAGCGGGAGGGCCTAGAGAGCAGTACGTC.

V and J are TRBV5-6 and TRBJ1-1; 7 bases align to TRBD1. Germline V gene sequence: CDR1 SGHDT, CDR2 YYEEEE. After removal of 0 bases from V and 8 bases from J, the junction contained 4 bases not matched to a gene. The CDR3 length is 13 residues. CDR3 bases: TGTGCCAGCAGCTTGGGGACAGGCCCCGAAGCTTTCTTT. This encodes CASSLGTGPEAFF.

The genes are TRBV5-8 and TRBJ2-1; the match to TRBD2 covers 14 bases. The CDR3 spans 17 residues. Unmatched junction bases numbered 13, after V lost 4 bases and J lost 10 bases. Germline lookup yields CDR1 SGHTS and CDR2 YDEGEE. The CDR3 region is CASSKGTSGRYTAEQFF. The CDR3 DNA sequence: TGTGCCAGCAGCAAAGGGACTAGCGGGAGATATACCGCGGAGCAGTTCTTC.

V usage is TRBV27 and J usage is TRBJ1-2, with D perhaps matching TRBD1 (6 bases). The CDR3 is 16 amino acids. V lost 6 bases to trimming and J lost 0 bases, with 17 bases between them. Looked up from germline, CDR1 is MNHEY and CDR2 is SMNVEV (reference sequence). CDR3 bases: TGTGCCAGCAGGGAAGTAGGACGGACAGCTAACTATGGCTACACCTTC. Amino acid sequence: CASREVGRTANYGYTF.